This TCR beta chain was observed in a study of cytomegalovirus exposure and HLA in healthy donors. For the study at large: T cells numbering around 190 million yielded some 100 million unique TCR beta sequences in an earlier analysis.

This CDR3 has 16 residues. V dropped 4 bases and J dropped 4 bases, with 17 bases sitting between them. PCR was performed using 60 Vbeta and 13 Jbeta primers. Only in-frame clones appear in the TCRdb table, and some are missing; sequencing was by immunoSEQ multiplex PCR. Here the sample spans 170,000 or so clones, around three quarters being singletons. For this clone: Its target is not known.

General observations from the study: Later on, a genetic analysis was performed. It linked a missense variant in DCLRE1C with V- and J-gene trimming of TCR beta. According to a later analysis, donors in an Asian-associated ancestry cluster reportedly had fewer N-insertions than the roughly 670-donor mean.

This receptor was obtained from a woman between 35 and 50 years old in good health and CMV-seronegative. The gene calls are TRBV23-1 and TRBJ1-5; weak D call: TRBD1 (5 bases). TRBV23-1 is classed as an ORF, of uncertain function. The specimen was PBMCs. The CDR3 DNA is TGCGCCAGCAGTCCCAAGGGGAGGCCCCTAAATCAGCCCCAGCATTTT. Encoded protein: CASSPKGRPLNQPQHF.